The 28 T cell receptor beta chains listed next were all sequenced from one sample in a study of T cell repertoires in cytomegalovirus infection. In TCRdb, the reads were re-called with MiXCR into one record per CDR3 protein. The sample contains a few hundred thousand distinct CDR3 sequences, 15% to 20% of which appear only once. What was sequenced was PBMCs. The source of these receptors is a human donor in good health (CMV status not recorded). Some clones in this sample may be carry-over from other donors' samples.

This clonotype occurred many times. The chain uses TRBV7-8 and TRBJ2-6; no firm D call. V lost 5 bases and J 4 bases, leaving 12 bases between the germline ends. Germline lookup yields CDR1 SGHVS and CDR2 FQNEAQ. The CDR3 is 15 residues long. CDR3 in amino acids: CASSRPETGANVLTF. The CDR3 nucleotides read TGTGCCAGCAGCCGACCCGAGACAGGGGCCAACGTCCTGACTTTC.

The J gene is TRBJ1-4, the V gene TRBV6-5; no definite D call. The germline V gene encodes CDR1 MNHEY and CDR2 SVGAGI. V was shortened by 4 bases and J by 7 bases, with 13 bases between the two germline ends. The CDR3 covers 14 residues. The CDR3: CASSSGTAAEKLFF. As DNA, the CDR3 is TGTGCCAGCAGTTCTGGCACAGCCGCTGAAAAACTGTTTTTT.

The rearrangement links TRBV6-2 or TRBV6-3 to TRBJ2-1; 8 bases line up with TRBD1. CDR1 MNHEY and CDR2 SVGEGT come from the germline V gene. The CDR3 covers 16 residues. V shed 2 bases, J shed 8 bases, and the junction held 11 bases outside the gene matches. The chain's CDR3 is CASSYRRDRLGDEQFF. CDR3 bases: TGTGCCAGCAGTTACCGCCGGGACAGGTTGGGCGATGAGCAGTTCTTC.

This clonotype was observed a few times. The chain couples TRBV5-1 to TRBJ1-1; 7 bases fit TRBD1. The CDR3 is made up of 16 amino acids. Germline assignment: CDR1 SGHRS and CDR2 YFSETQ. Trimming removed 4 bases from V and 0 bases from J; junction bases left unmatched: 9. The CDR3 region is CASSPGAGGMNTEAFF. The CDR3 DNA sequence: TGCGCCAGCAGCCCTGGCGCAGGGGGGATGAACACTGAAGCTTTCTTT.

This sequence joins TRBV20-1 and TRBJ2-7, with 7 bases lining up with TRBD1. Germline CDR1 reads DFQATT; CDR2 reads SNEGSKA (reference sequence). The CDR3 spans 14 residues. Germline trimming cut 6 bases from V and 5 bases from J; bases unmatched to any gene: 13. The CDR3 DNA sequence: TGCAGTGCAGCCACCGGGACAGCCCGCGACGAGCAGTACTTC. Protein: CSAATGTARDEQYF.

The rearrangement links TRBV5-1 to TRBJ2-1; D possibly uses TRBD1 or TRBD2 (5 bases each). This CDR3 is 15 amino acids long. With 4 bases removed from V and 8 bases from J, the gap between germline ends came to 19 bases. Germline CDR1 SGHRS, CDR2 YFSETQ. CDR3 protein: CASSLAGTAGHEQFF. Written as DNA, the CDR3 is TGCGCCAGCAGCCTAGCCGGGACCGCGGGCCATGAGCAGTTCTTC.

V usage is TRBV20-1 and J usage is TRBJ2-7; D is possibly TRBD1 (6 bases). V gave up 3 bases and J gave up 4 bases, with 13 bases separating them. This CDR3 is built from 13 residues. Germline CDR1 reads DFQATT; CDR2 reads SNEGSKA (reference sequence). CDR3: CSARIGTYYEQYF. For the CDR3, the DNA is TGCAGTGCTAGGATTGGGACATATTACGAGCAGTACTTC.

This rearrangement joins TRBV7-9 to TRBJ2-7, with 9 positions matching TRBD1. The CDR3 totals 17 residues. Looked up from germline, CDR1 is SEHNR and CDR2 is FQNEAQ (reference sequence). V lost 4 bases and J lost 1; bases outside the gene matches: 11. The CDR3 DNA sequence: TGTGCCAGCAGCTCCGACCTACAGGGGGCGATTTCCTACGAGCAGTACTTC. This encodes CASSSDLQGAISYEQYF.

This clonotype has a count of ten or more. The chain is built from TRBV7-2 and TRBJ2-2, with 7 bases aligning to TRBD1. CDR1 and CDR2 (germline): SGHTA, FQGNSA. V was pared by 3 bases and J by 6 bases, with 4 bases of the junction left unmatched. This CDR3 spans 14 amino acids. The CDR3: CASSFQGVAGELFF. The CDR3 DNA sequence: TGTGCCAGCAGCTTCCAGGGGGTGGCCGGGGAGCTGTTTTTT.

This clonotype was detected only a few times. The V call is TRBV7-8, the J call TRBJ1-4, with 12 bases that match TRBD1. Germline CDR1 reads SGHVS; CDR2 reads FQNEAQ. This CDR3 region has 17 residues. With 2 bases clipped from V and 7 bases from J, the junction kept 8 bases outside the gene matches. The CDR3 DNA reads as TGTGCCAGCAGCTTATCCGGGACAGGGGGCGCCGGTGAAAAACTGTTTTTT. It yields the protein CASSLSGTGGAGEKLFF.

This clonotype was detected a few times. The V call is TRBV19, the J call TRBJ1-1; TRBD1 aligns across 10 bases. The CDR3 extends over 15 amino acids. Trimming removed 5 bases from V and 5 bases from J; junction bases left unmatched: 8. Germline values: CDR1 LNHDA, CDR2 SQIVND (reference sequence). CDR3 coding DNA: TGTGCCAGTAGTCCCTCGGACAGGGGGTTGACTGAAGCTTTCTTT. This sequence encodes CASSPSDRGLTEAFF.

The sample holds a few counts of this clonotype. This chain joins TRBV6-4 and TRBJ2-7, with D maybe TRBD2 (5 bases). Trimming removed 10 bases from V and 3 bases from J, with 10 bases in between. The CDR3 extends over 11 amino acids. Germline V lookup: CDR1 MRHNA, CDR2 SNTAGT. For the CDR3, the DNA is TGTGCCATCCGAGGGAACTACGAGCAGTACTTC. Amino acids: CAIRGNYEQYF.

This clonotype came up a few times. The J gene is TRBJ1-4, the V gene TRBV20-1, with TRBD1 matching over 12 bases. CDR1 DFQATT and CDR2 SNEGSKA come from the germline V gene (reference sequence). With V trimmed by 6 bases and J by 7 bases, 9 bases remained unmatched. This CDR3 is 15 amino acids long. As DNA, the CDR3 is TGCAGTGCGAACCCCGGGACAGGGGGCAGTGAAAAACTGTTTTTT. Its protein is CSANPGTGGSEKLFF.

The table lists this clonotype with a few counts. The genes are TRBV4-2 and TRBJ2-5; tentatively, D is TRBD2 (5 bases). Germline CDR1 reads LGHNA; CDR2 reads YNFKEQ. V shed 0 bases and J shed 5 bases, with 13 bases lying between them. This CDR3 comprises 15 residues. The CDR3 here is CASSQDRERGETQYF. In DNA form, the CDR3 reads TGTGCCAGCAGCCAAGATCGTGAGAGAGGGGAGACCCAGTACTTC.

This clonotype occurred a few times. The CDR3 here is CASSQDRRNSNQPQHF. The CDR3 DNA follows: TGCGCCAGCAGCCAAGATCGTCGGAATAGCAATCAGCCCCAGCATTTT. The chain uses TRBV4-1 and TRBJ1-5; D uncertain. CDR1 is MGHRA and CDR2 is YSYEKL in the germline V gene. Trimming stripped 0 bases from V and 0 bases from J, with 9 bases between. The CDR3 is made up of 16 amino acids.

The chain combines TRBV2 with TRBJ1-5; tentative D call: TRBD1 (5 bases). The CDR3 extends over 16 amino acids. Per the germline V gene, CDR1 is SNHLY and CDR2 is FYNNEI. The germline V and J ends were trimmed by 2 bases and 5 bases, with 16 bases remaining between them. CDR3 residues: CASSEMGRGEHQPQHF. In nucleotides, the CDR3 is TGTGCCAGCAGTGAAATGGGGAGGGGCGAGCATCAGCCCCAGCATTTT.

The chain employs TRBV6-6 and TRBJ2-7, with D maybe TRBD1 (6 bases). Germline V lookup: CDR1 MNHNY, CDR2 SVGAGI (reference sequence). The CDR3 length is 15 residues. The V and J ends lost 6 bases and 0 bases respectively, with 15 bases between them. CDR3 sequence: CASRLRDTSSYEQYF. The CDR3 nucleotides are TGTGCCAGCAGACTCCGGGACACCAGCTCCTACGAGCAGTACTTC.

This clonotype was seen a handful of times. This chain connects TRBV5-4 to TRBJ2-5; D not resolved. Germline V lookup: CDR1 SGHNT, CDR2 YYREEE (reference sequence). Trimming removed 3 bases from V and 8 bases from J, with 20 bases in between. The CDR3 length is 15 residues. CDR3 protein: CASSSNPPGWETQYF. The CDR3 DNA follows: TGTGCCAGCAGCTCGAACCCCCCAGGTTGGGAAACCCAGTACTTC.

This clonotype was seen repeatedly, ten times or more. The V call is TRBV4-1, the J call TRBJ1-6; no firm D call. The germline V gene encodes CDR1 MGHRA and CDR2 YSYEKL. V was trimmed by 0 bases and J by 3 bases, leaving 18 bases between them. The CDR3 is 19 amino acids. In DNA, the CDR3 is TGCGCCAGCAGCCAAGAATCTGGGCAGTTCCGAAGCTATAATTCACCCCTCCACTTT. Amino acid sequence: CASSQESGQFRSYNSPLHF.

In nucleotides, the CDR3 is TGTGCCAGCAGCTCTACAGGGTACACTGAAGCTTTCTTT. Its protein is CASSSTGYTEAFF. The gene calls are TRBV6-2 or TRBV6-3 and TRBJ1-1, with D perhaps matching TRBD1 (6 bases). The CDR3 runs 13 residues. Germline lookup yields CDR1 MNHEY and CDR2 SVGEGT. V was trimmed by 6 bases and J by 3 bases, leaving 11 bases between them.

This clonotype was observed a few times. CDR3 protein: CATSPRLGDYEQYF. The CDR3 region has the DNA TGTGCCACCAGCCCACGACTAGGTGATTACGAGCAGTACTTC. This sequence joins TRBV15 and TRBJ2-7, with D maybe TRBD2 (6 bases). Trimming stripped 5 bases from V and 4 bases from J, with 15 bases between. Germline CDR1 reads LNHNV; CDR2 reads YYDKDF (reference sequence). The CDR3 has 14 residues. The whole variable domain, filled in from reference TRBV15 and TRBJ2-7, reads DAMVIQNPRYQVTQFGKPVTLSCSQTLNHNVMYWYQQKSSQAPKLLFHYYDKDFNNEADTPDNFQSRRPNTSFCFLDIRSPGLGDTAMYLCATSPRLGDYEQYFGPGTRLTVT.

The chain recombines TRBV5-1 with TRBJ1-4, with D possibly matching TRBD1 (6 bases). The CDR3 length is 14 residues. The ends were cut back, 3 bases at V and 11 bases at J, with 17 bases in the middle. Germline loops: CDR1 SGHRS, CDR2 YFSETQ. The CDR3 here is CASSSGPPGEKLFF. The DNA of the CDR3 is TGCGCCAGCAGCTCGGGACCCCCAGGGGAGAAACTGTTTTTT.

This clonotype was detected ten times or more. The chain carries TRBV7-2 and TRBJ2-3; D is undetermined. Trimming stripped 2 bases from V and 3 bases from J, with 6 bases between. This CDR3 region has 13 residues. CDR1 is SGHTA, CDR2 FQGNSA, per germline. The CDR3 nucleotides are TGTGCCAGCAGCTTAATTATGACAGATACGCAGTATTTT. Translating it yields CASSLIMTDTQYF.

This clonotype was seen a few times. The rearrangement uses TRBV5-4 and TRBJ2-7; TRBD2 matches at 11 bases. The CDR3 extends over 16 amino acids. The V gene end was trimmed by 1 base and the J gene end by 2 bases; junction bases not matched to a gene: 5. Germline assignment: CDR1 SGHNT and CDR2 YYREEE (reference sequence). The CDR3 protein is CASSLRSSGRPYEQYF. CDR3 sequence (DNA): TGTGCCAGCAGCTTGCGGTCTAGCGGGAGGCCCTACGAGCAGTACTTC.

The CDR3 is CASSLRGAGQGGINEQFF. CDR3 DNA sequence: TGTGCCAGCAGTTTACGTGGAGCGGGACAGGGGGGAATAAATGAGCAGTTCTTC. This chain links TRBV6-2 or TRBV6-3 with TRBJ2-1, with TRBD1 identical over 11 bases. Germline V CDR1 and CDR2: MNHEY, SVGEGT. The CDR3 sequence is 18 residues long. V was pared by 4 bases and J by 7 bases, with 15 bases of the junction left unmatched.

The CDR3 here is CLARGPQYPLHF. The CDR3 nucleotides are TGCCTGGCCAGGGGGCCTCAGTATCCCCTCCACTTT. The genes are TRBV29-1 and TRBJ1-6, with TRBD1 matching over 8 bases. This CDR3 spans 12 amino acids. Germline-derived CDR1 and CDR2 are SQVTM and ANQGSEA.

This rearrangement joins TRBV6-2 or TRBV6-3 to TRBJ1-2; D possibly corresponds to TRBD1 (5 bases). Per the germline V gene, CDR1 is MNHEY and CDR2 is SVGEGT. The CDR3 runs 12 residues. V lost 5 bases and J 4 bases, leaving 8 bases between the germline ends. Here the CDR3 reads CASSRGRYGYTF. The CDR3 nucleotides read TGTGCCAGCAGTCGGGGCCGCTATGGCTACACCTTC.

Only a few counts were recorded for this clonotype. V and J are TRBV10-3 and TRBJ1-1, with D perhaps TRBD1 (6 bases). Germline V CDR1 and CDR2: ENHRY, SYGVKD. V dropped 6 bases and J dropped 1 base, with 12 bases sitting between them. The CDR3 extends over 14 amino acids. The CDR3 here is CAIRAGAENTEAFF. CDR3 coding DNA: TGTGCCATCAGAGCAGGGGCGGAGAACACTGAAGCTTTCTTT.